This TCR beta chain was found in a study of regulatory T cells in long-lasting Graves disease. Regarding time point: persistent/refractory GD, antithyroid drugs over 5 years with positive TRAb. From RNA extracted from PBMCs, the TCR library was made. This clonotype was recorded a few times. V lost 2 bases and J lost 3, with 6 bases in between. The CDR3 is 13 residues long. Germline CDR1 KGHDR, CDR2 SFDVKD. Libraries of TCR beta came from iRepertoire HTBI primers plus Arm-PCR of CDR3 regions. TCRdb passed the multiplex PCR reads through MiXCR, listing each CDR3 protein once. The sample includes about 400,000 distinct CDR3 sequences, around 20% of them seen just once.

This TCR came from a female donor with Graves disease. V and J are TRBV24-1 and TRBJ1-1, with no clear D. The sample was peripheral blood mononuclear cells (PBMCs), taken when the disease was refractory, from a patient treated with antithyroid drugs. CDR3 amino acids: CATSDWRDTEAFF. CDR3 sequence (DNA): TGTGCCACCAGTGATTGGCGGGACACTGAAGCTTTCTTT.